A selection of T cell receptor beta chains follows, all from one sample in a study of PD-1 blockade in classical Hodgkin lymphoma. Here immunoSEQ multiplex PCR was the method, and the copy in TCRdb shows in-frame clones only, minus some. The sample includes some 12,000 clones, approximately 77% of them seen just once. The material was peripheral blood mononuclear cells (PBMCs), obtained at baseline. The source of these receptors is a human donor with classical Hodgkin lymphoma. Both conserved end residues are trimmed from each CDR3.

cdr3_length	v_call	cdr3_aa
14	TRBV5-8	ASSLTGTGPTGELF
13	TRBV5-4	ASSLEAGGTRKLF
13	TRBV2	ASSPQGAANYGYT
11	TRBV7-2	ASSSQGADEQF
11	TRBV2	ASSDNGLNEQF
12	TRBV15	ATRDLGQIYGYT
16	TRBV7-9	ASSRPGRAWEGDEKLF
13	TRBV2	ASRGLLAANEKLF
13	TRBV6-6	ASRVQGTGANVLT
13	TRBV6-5	ASSSRTEGGRPQH
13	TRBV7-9	ASSGTGGRGNTIY
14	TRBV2	ASVRTPSDRANGYT
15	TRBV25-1	ASMKRQGDRLSGTQY
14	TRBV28	ASSLLGEASGNTIY
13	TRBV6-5	ASSYEGTLLSGYT
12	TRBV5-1	ASTQGTGVETQY
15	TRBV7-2	ASSSRRERGANNEQF
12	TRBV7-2	ASSPGQGVYEQY
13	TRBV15	ATSYPGQGLTEAF
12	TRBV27	ASSFYSSSYEQY
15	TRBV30	AWSRRTGKIRGQPQH
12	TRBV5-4	ASSRTQGRETQY
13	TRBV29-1	SVVLEGGSTDTQY
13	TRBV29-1	SVEVGRTSTDTQY
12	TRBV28	ASSPDRVNSPLH
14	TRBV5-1	ASSPGTASGRDTQY
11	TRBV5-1	ASSLGRNYGYT
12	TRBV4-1	ASSYQGGGETQY
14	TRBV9	ASSPDDTSGANVLT
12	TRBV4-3	ASSQGGRNYEQY
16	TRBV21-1	ASSILPRQGRGDTEAF
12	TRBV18	ASSPRQNSNEQY
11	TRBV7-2	ASSPYLVGELF
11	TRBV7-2	ASSLEPNTEAF
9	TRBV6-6	ASIQNNGYT
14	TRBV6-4	ASSPGEGARNTEAF
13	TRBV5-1	ASSVNQDRNTEAF
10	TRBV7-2	ASSYGGQGLS
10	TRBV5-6	ASGVGVYGYT
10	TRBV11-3	ASSLNGDTQY
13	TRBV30	AWSGPGLRQETQY
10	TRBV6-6	ASSFSNSPLH
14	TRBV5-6	ASRPTGEGHKDTQY
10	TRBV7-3	ASSDRGLGYT
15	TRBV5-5	ASSLAAGGHSYNEQF
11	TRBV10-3	AIRGVKDYGYT
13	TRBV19	ASTPYRSGDTEAF
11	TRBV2	ASSELAENTQY
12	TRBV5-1	ASSPGTVGQPQH
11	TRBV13	ASRRQGRGGYT
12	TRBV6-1	ASKGALISYEQY
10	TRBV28	ASSGIASTQY
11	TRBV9	ASSPEVNSPLH
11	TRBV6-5	ASSYGENYGYT
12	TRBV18	ASSPQGADTEAF
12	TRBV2	ASRSPGKNTEAF
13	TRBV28	ASSFSRANKETQY
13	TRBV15	ATSRGADQGQPQH
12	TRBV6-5	ASSPRGRNYGYT
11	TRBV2	ASSLRPETEAF